Below, 11 T cell receptor beta chains from the same sample are listed, as sequenced in a study of T cell repertoires in cytomegalovirus infection. In TCRdb, the reads were re-called with MiXCR into one record per CDR3 protein. The sample includes hundreds of thousands of distinct CDR3 sequences, roughly 17% seen only once; the top ten take around 13%. The specimen sequenced was PBMCs. The source is a human donor in good health (CMV status not recorded). Some clones in this sample may be carry-over from other donors' samples.

This clonotype was counted only a few times. The junction differs from germline at one of its ends, possibly a read error. The rearrangement joins TRBV12-3 or TRBV12-4 to TRBJ2-5; D gene ambiguous. The CDR3 totals 16 residues. The CDR3 DNA sequence: TGTGCCAGCAGCCCAACTCCGGCTAGTTACCAAGGGACCCAGTACTTC. Protein product: CASSPTPASYQGTQYF.

This chain links TRBV28 with TRBJ1-2, with D possibly TRBD1 on 5 matching bases. The CDR3 spans 13 residues. The germline gives CDR1 MDHEN, CDR2 SYDVKM. V lost 5 bases, J lost 5 bases, and 12 bases lay in between. The chain's CDR3 is CASSGAGSYGYTF. Here the CDR3 DNA reads TGTGCCAGCAGTGGGGCGGGAAGTTATGGCTACACCTTC.

The chain has TRBV20-1 and TRBJ1-4; D is undetermined. Deletions cut 3 bases from V and 5 bases from J, with 13 bases between. The CDR3 contains 14 residues. Germline lookup yields CDR1 DFQATT and CDR2 SNEGSKA (reference sequence). Here the CDR3 reads CSASLTVENEKLFF. As DNA, the CDR3 is TGCAGTGCTAGCTTGACGGTCGAAAATGAAAAACTGTTTTTT.

A few counts support this clonotype. V usage is TRBV29-1 and J usage is TRBJ1-1; TRBD1 matches 8 bases. In germline, CDR1 is SQVTM, CDR2 ANQGSEA. The V gene end was trimmed by 4 bases and the J gene end by 6 bases; junction bases not matched to a gene: 10. The CDR3 contains 14 residues. CDR3 loop: CSVATGELVAEAFF. The CDR3 bases are TGCAGCGTTGCGACAGGGGAATTAGTGGCTGAAGCTTTCTTT.

This clonotype was picked up a small number of times. The V gene is TRBV7-9, the J gene TRBJ2-4, with 8 bases identical to TRBD1. Germline-derived CDR1 and CDR2 are SEHNR and FQNEAQ (reference sequence). The CDR3 sequence is 15 residues long. With V trimmed by 0 bases and J by 8 bases, 6 bases remained unmatched. Here the CDR3 DNA reads TGTGCCAGCAGCTTAGCTCAGACAGGGGAGGACATTCAGTACTTC. Translation: CASSLAQTGEDIQYF.

This clonotype was counted ten times or more. This chain joins TRBV4-3 and TRBJ1-5; the D gene is possibly TRBD1 (6 bases). This CDR3 spans 18 amino acids. V was trimmed by 0 bases and J by 3 bases, leaving 18 bases between them. Germline V gene lookup returns CDR1 LGHNA and CDR2 YSLEER. The DNA of the CDR3 is TGCGCCAGCAGCCAAGATTCAAAGGTGGGGGACAACAATCAGCCCCAGCATTTT. Protein product: CASSQDSKVGDNNQPQHF.

The genes are TRBV7-6 and TRBJ1-1; D perhaps matches TRBD1 (5 bases). CDR1 and CDR2 from the germline V gene are SGHVS and FNYEAQ. This CDR3 spans 14 amino acids. Between the trimmed V and J ends, which lost 5 bases and 0 bases, there was a span of 10 bases. The CDR3 nucleotides read TGTGCCAGCAGCGCGACAGTAATGAACACTGAAGCTTTCTTT. Its translation is CASSATVMNTEAFF.

This clonotype was observed many times. The rearrangement uses TRBV12-3 or TRBV12-4 and TRBJ2-1; TRBD2 aligns across 12 bases. The trim removed 1 base at V and 4 bases at J, leaving 8 bases unmatched. This CDR3 is 18 amino acids long. Written as DNA, the CDR3 is TGTGCCAGCAGTTTAGGGCTAGCGGGGGGGCACCCTTACAATGAGCAGTTCTTC. Translated, it gives CASSLGLAGGHPYNEQFF.

This sequence joins TRBV7-6 and TRBJ2-3; 14 nucleotides line up with TRBD2. The junction had 17 bases not matched to a gene; V was cut back by 6 bases and J by 0 bases. The germline V gene has CDR1 SGHVS and CDR2 FNYEAQ. The CDR3 contains 21 residues. The CDR3: CASSPNPPGTSGGHSTDTQYF. CDR3 in DNA: TGTGCCAGCAGTCCAAATCCACCTGGGACTAGCGGGGGACATAGCACAGATACGCAGTATTTT. Full variable domain (rest looked up from reference TRBV7-6 and TRBJ2-3): GAGVSQSPRYKVTKRGQDVALRCDPISGHVSLYWYRQALGQGPEFLTYFNYEAQQDKSGLPNDRFSAERPEGSISTLTIQRTEQRDSAMYRCASSPNPPGTSGGHSTDTQYFGPGTRLTVL.

This clonotype was seen at least ten times. This chain uses TRBV12-3 or TRBV12-4 with TRBJ2-1; D unresolved. The CDR3 extends over 12 amino acids. The germline V and J ends were trimmed by 6 bases and 7 bases, with 10 bases remaining between them. CDR3 in DNA: TGTGCCAGCAGACTCGTTCCTAATGAGCAGTTCTTC. This sequence encodes CASRLVPNEQFF.

The rearrangement links TRBV28 to TRBJ2-7, with 7 bases identical to TRBD1. J lost 6 bases, V lost 6 bases, and 14 bases had no gene match. The CDR3 has 15 residues. Per germline, CDR1 MDHEN and CDR2 SYDVKM. The DNA for the CDR3 is TGTGCCAGCAGCTCGGCGTCCGTACAGGGGAGCGAGCAGTACTTC. Residues: CASSSASVQGSEQYF.